The rows below give T cell receptor beta chains drawn from one sample of a study of blood T cell repertoires in COVID-19. Assay: immunoSEQ multiplex PCR; the TCRdb copy retains only in-frame clones and omits some. Among fewer than 200,000 clones, about 78% were seen once, and the ten largest hold approximately 15%. Sequencing was performed on PBMCs or T cells enriched from blood (not recorded which). Receptor source: a woman between 45 and 65 years old who had recovered from COVID-19. The CDR3 runs from the conserved cysteine through the conserved F or W. Each record gives: D gene, J gene, V gene, clone size, CDR3 protein, CDR3 DNA. The D gene is left open where the match is weak. Size is omitted from some rows. Given values are once, few, many or a class for expanded clones.

D: TRBD2
J: TRBJ2-1
V: TRBV24-1
size: -
CDR3: CATSDSGLAGGSEQFF
DNA: TGTGCCACCAGTGATTCAGGACTAGCGGGAGGGAGCGAGCAGTTCTTC

D: -
J: TRBJ2-3
V: TRBV5-4
size: -
CDR3: CASRPARGFTDTQYF
DNA: TGTGCCAGCAGGCCCGCCAGGGGATTCACAGATACGCAGTATTTT

D: -
J: TRBJ1-2
V: TRBV2
size: few
CDR3: CASRDTPNYGYTF
DNA: TGTGCCAGCAGGGACACCCCTAACTATGGCTACACCTTC

D: TRBD2
J: TRBJ2-2
V: TRBV28
size: -
CDR3: CASSLLSGINTGELFF
DNA: TGTGCCAGCAGTTTATTGAGCGGGATTAACACCGGGGAGCTGTTTTTT

D: -
J: TRBJ2-7
V: TRBV2
size: -
CDR3: CASSGLTGSHYEQYF
DNA: TGTGCCAGCAGTGGGCTGACAGGCAGTCACTACGAGCAGTACTTC

D: -
J: TRBJ1-4
V: TRBV29-1
size: once
CDR3: CSVEDGLDKLFF
DNA: TGCAGCGTTGAGGACGGACTAGACAAACTGTTTTTT

D: -
J: TRBJ1-6
V: TRBV2
size: -
CDR3: CASSEASVLTGGSLHF
DNA: TGTGCCAGCAGTGAAGCCTCGGTTCTTACGGGGGGGTCCCTCCACTTT

D: TRBD2
J: TRBJ2-2
V: TRBV9
size: -
CDR3: CASSQEALAGAGELFF
DNA: TGTGCCAGCAGCCAAGAGGCACTAGCGGGAGCTGGGGAGCTGTTTTTT

D: -
J: TRBJ2-7
V: TRBV12-3/TRBV12-4
size: -
CDR3: CASSLEKGVEQYF
DNA: TGTGCCAGCAGTTTGGAAAAAGGGGTCGAGCAGTACTTC

D: TRBD2
J: TRBJ2-7
V: TRBV15
size: -
CDR3: CATRTSEGYEQYF
DNA: TGTGCCACCCGGACTAGCGAAGGTTACGAGCAGTACTTC

D: TRBD1
J: TRBJ1-1
V: TRBV5-1
size: -
CDR3: CASSLGQGGLNTEAFF
DNA: TGCGCCAGCAGCTTGGGACAGGGGGGGTTGAACACTGAAGCTTTCTTT

D: -
J: TRBJ1-6
V: TRBV28
size: -
CDR3: CASSLVDTRAALHF
DNA: TGTGCCAGCAGTTTAGTGGACACCAGGGCGGCCCTCCACTTT

D: -
J: TRBJ2-7
V: TRBV7-9
size: -
CDR3: CASSLHGTYEQYF
DNA: TGTGCCAGCAGCTTACACGGGACCTACGAGCAGTACTTC

D: TRBD1
J: TRBJ1-3
V: TRBV2
size: -
CDR3: CASTRQGTGGNTIYF
DNA: TGTGCCAGCACCCGACAGGGGACGGGCGGAAACACCATATATTTT

D: -
J: TRBJ1-2
V: TRBV7-8
size: -
CDR3: CASSPQPGGYTF
DNA: TGTGCCAGCAGCCCCCAACCAGGTGGCTACACCTTC

D: TRBD2
J: TRBJ2-7
V: TRBV24-1
size: -
CDR3: CATSDSPSSGSTYEQYF
DNA: TGTGCCACCAGTGATTCCCCATCTAGCGGGAGTACCTACGAGCAGTACTTC

D: TRBD1
J: TRBJ1-6
V: TRBV18
size: -
CDR3: CASSPGSDRDNSPLHF
DNA: TGTGCCAGCTCACCAGGGTCGGACAGGGATAATTCACCCCTCCACTTT

D: -
J: TRBJ1-4
V: TRBV27
size: -
CDR3: CASSRDPRGEKLFF
DNA: TGTGCCAGCAGCCGGGACCCGCGGGGTGAAAAACTGTTTTTT

D: TRBD1
J: TRBJ1-1
V: TRBV7-3
size: -
CDR3: CASSRGTGVGDTEAFF
DNA: TGTGCCAGCAGCCGGGGTACAGGGGTCGGGGACACTGAAGCTTTCTTT

D: -
J: TRBJ1-3
V: TRBV7-2
size: -
CDR3: CASSSPGLSTGNTIYF
DNA: TGTGCCAGCAGCTCCCCCGGGTTATCAACCGGAAACACCATATATTTT

D: TRBD2
J: TRBJ2-7
V: TRBV27
size: -
CDR3: CASSLRSRLAGYEQYF
DNA: TGTGCCAGCAGTTTACGCTCGCGACTAGCGGGCTACGAGCAGTACTTC

D: -
J: TRBJ1-2
V: TRBV27
size: -
CDR3: CASSYNEGSGYTF
DNA: TGTGCCAGCAGTTACAACGAGGGAAGCGGCTACACCTTC

D: TRBD1
J: TRBJ1-6
V: TRBV5-1
size: -
CDR3: CASSFTGDYNSPLHF
DNA: TGCGCCAGCAGCTTTACAGGGGATTATAATTCACCCCTCCACTTT

D: -
J: TRBJ2-7
V: TRBV21-1
size: -
CDR3: CASSKAETADTTYEQYF
DNA: TGTGCCAGCAGCAAGGCTGAAACAGCGGATACGACCTACGAGCAGTACTTC

D: -
J: TRBJ2-1
V: TRBV28
size: -
CDR3: CASTLPGLGEYNEQFF
DNA: TGTGCCAGCACCCTTCCGGGACTGGGTGAGTACAATGAGCAGTTCTTC

D: -
J: TRBJ1-3
V: TRBV18
size: once
CDR3: CASSPASGQTGNTIYF
DNA: TGTGCCAGCTCCCCAGCTTCCGGACAGACTGGAAACACCATATATTTT

D: -
J: TRBJ2-1
V: TRBV15
size: -
CDR3: CATSRGGTGNEQFF
DNA: TGTGCCACCAGCAGAGGCGGGACTGGCAATGAGCAGTTCTTC

D: TRBD1
J: TRBJ1-4
V: TRBV5-4
size: few
CDR3: CASKGQGLGEKLFF
DNA: TGTGCCAGCAAGGGACAGGGATTGGGGGAAAAACTGTTTTTT

D: TRBD1
J: TRBJ1-4
V: TRBV7-9
size: -
CDR3: CASSSDRASNEKLFF
DNA: TGTGCCAGCAGCTCCGACAGGGCTTCTAATGAAAAACTGTTTTTT

D: -
J: TRBJ1-1
V: TRBV27
size: -
CDR3: CASSLPRNTEAFF
DNA: TGTGCCAGCAGTCTCCCGAGAAACACTGAAGCTTTCTTT

D: -
J: TRBJ2-7
V: TRBV15
size: once
CDR3: CATSRGNSLISYEQYF
DNA: TGTGCCACCAGCAGAGGGAATAGCTTGATCTCCTACGAGCAGTACTTC

D: -
J: TRBJ2-5
V: TRBV28
size: once
CDR3: CASLPWETGETQYF
DNA: TGTGCCAGCCTACCGTGGGAGACGGGTGAGACCCAGTACTTC

D: TRBD1
J: TRBJ2-5
V: TRBV5-1
size: -
CDR3: CASSTGQGTIETQYF
DNA: TGCGCCAGCAGCACGGGACAGGGGACAATAGAGACCCAGTACTTC

D: -
J: TRBJ2-7
V: TRBV6-2/TRBV6-3
size: -
CDR3: CASSNRRGSSYEQYF
DNA: TGTGCCAGCAGTAACCGCCGCGGGTCCTCCTACGAGCAGTACTTC

D: TRBD1
J: TRBJ1-5
V: TRBV30
size: -
CDR3: CAWSRQGFQPQHF
DNA: TGTGCCTGGAGTAGACAGGGGTTTCAGCCCCAGCATTTT

D: TRBD2
J: TRBJ2-1
V: TRBV28
size: once
CDR3: CATEGRESVLNEQFF
DNA: TGTGCCACCGAGGGGCGGGAGTCGGTATTGAATGAGCAGTTCTTC

D: TRBD1
J: TRBJ1-2
V: TRBV18
size: -
CDR3: CASSPRNRGQDGYTF
DNA: TGTGCCAGCTCACCACGTAACAGGGGGCAGGATGGCTACACCTTC

D: -
J: TRBJ1-6
V: TRBV2
size: -
CDR3: CASSVELNSPLHF
DNA: TGTGCCAGCAGTGTGGAGTTAAATTCACCCCTCCACTTT

D: TRBD1
J: TRBJ2-2
V: TRBV5-8
size: -
CDR3: CASSFRGQGPNTGELFF
DNA: TGTGCCAGCAGCTTCCGCGGACAGGGTCCGAACACCGGGGAGCTGTTTTTT

D: -
J: TRBJ1-3
V: TRBV2
size: -
CDR3: CASFRHIAGVSGNTIYF
DNA: TGTGCCAGCTTCAGACACATAGCAGGGGTGTCTGGAAACACCATATATTTT

D: TRBD1
J: TRBJ2-1
V: TRBV7-2
size: -
CDR3: CASSSGQVSYNEQFF
DNA: TGTGCCAGCAGCTCCGGACAGGTGTCCTACAATGAGCAGTTCTTC

D: TRBD2
J: TRBJ2-2
V: TRBV7-2
size: -
CDR3: CASSGGSSGTIWSGELFF
DNA: TGTGCCAGCAGCGGAGGGTCTTCCGGGACTATTTGGTCCGGGGAGCTGTTTTTT

D: TRBD2
J: TRBJ2-2
V: TRBV5-1
size: -
CDR3: CASSFSGSLDTGELFF
DNA: TGCGCCAGCAGCTTTAGCGGGAGCTTGGACACCGGGGAGCTGTTTTTT

D: TRBD2
J: TRBJ2-4
V: TRBV28
size: -
CDR3: CASSEAGSGAKNIQYF
DNA: TGTGCCAGCAGTGAAGCGGGATCCGGGGCCAAAAACATTCAGTACTTC

D: -
J: TRBJ2-4
V: TRBV18
size: -
CDR3: CASSPSKISKNIQYF
DNA: TGTGCCAGCTCACCCAGTAAGATCTCCAAAAACATTCAGTACTTC

D: -
J: TRBJ1-5
V: TRBV2
size: few
CDR3: CASMADSPGQPQHF
DNA: TGTGCCAGCATGGCGGACAGTCCGGGGCAGCCCCAGCATTTT

D: -
J: TRBJ2-1
V: TRBV27
size: -
CDR3: CASSSILRAPRDEQFF
DNA: TGTGCCAGCAGTTCCATTTTACGAGCTCCGAGGGATGAGCAGTTCTTC

D: TRBD1
J: TRBJ1-2
V: TRBV7-3
size: -
CDR3: CASSLTGTEGYTF
DNA: TGTGCCAGCAGCTTGACAGGGACAGAGGGCTACACCTTC

D: TRBD1
J: TRBJ1-1
V: TRBV18
size: -
CDR3: CASSPTDRATEAFF
DNA: TGTGCCAGCTCACCGACGGACAGGGCCACTGAAGCTTTCTTT

D: TRBD1
J: TRBJ1-5
V: TRBV6-5
size: -
CDR3: CASSSGQGSNQPQHF
DNA: TGTGCCAGCAGTTCCGGACAGGGAAGCAATCAGCCCCAGCATTTT

D: -
J: TRBJ1-5
V: TRBV28
size: few
CDR3: CASSPRTGNQPQHF
DNA: TGTGCCAGCAGCCCTCGGACAGGCAATCAGCCCCAGCATTTT